Many counts were recorded for the clone carrying this T cell receptor (beta chain). Its antigen is not known. Germline-derived CDR1 and CDR2 are SEHNR and FQNEAQ (reference sequence). The CDR3 has 14 amino acids. Trimming cost V 2 bases and J 5 bases, with 12 bases left between them. The data were obtained in a study of neurological immune-mediated disorders. Findings and caveats of the study: HTLV-1-associated myelopathy showed the most TCR clonal expansion; multiple sclerosis the least, below healthy controls.

TCRdb reanalysed the 5' RACE reads using MiXCR and keeps one entry per CDR3 protein. The sample has about 24,000 distinct CDR3 sequences, 13% seen once. The chain joins TRBV7-9 to TRBJ2-5; TRBD1 is a possible D gene (5 bases). Sequencing input: PBMCs. This TCR came from a woman in her 40s with HTLV-1-associated myelopathy (HAM/TSP). The CDR3 spells CASSLQGTDETQYF. Here the CDR3 DNA reads TGTGCCAGCAGCTTACAGGGTACAGACGAGACCCAGTACTTC.